What follows describes a single TCR beta chain. This sample is drawn from a study of blood T cells in healthy people across ages. The authors ran a second PCR of roughly 6 to 12 cycles using a sample-barcoded 5' primer and a J-beta primer mix. TCRdb independently ran MiXCR on the 5' RACE reads; one entry per CDR3 protein. Of 2 million or so distinct CDR3 sequences in the sample, around half were seen once. The CDR3 extends over 16 amino acids. CDR1 is MNHEY and CDR2 is SVGEGT in the germline V gene. With 2 bases clipped from V and 5 bases from J, the junction kept 10 bases outside the gene matches. This receptor was identified in a woman aged 40 to 50 in good health. This sequence joins TRBV6-2 or TRBV6-3 and TRBJ2-7, with TRBD1 identical over 9 bases. The sample consisted of blood. Here the CDR3 DNA reads TGTGCCAGCAGTTACGTGCCGGGACAGGGTAGCAACGAGCAGTACTTC. Translating it yields CASSYVPGQGSNEQYF.